Below are 3 T cell receptor beta chains sequenced from a single sample in a study of blood T cell repertoires in COVID-19. The data were produced by immunoSEQ multiplex PCR, yet TCRdb's version contains in-frame clones alone and is incomplete. The sample has around 41,000 clones, over 75% seen once. Sequences were obtained from peripheral blood. These receptors all stem from an elderly woman with acute or convalescent COVID-19.

The rearrangement joins TRBV28 to TRBJ2-3; 12 bases are shared with TRBD2. CDR3 length: 18 amino acids. Germline loops: CDR1 MDHEN, CDR2 SYDVKM. V gave up 6 bases and J gave up 0 bases; unmatched junction bases: 10. CDR3 sequence reads: CASSPMTSGGPSTDTQYF. As DNA, the CDR3 is TGTGCCAGCAGCCCCATGACTAGCGGGGGCCCTAGCACAGATACGCAGTATTTT.

The chain joins TRBV14 to TRBJ1-5; D call uncertain. The germline gives CDR1 SGHDN, CDR2 FVKESK. CDR3 length equals 13 residues. With 4 bases removed from V and 4 bases from J, the gap between germline ends came to 8 bases. The CDR3 DNA is TGTGCCAGCAGCCCCACGGGGAATCAGCCCCAGCATTTT. Protein product: CASSPTGNQPQHF.

V and J are TRBV15 and TRBJ2-1; D is uncertain. The V and J ends lost 0 bases and 8 bases respectively, with 5 bases between them. From germline, CDR1 is LNHNV and CDR2 YYDKDF (reference sequence). This CDR3 contains 12 residues. CDR3 in amino acids: CATSRDRDEQFF. The CDR3 DNA sequence: TGTGCCACCAGCAGAGATCGGGATGAGCAGTTCTTC.